These 14 T cell receptor beta chains share one sample of origin, sequenced in a study of regulatory T cells in long-lasting Graves disease (dated by TCRdb to 2020 to 2022). Library method: multiplex PCR. For sequencing, an Illumina HiSeq 4000 was employed. To build TCR beta libraries, CDR3 regions were amplified by Arm-PCR using iRepertoire HTBI primers. TCRdb trimmed public reads at Q25 via fastp, called clones via MiXCR and kept in-frame beta chains. Under each unique CDR3 protein, matching rows form one entry showing the most common genes and DNA. This sample holds roughly 520,000 distinct CDR3 sequences; about 12% were observed only once. The biggest ten clones account for approximately 9% of the sample. The sample's time point label is to be understood as: newly diagnosed GD, antithyroid drugs for less than 3 months. For both TCR sequencing and RNA sequencing, RNA was extracted from PBMCs in TRIzol.

This sample also belongs to another study, concerning T cells in Graves' hyperthyroidism and ophthalmopathy.

The source material was peripheral blood mononuclear cells (PBMCs), sampled at new diagnosis, from a patient treated with antithyroid drugs. All receptors derive from a woman aged 25 to 45 with Graves disease. Donor details come from another sample of the same person, matched by shared clones.

This clonotype was seen a few times. The CDR3 DNA reads as TGTGCCAGCAGTGATTACTCACAGGGGATCGAGCAGTACTTC. It yields the protein CASSDYSQGIEQYF. The J gene is TRBJ2-7, the V gene TRBV2; the match to TRBD1 covers 7 bases. V lost 3 bases, J lost 6 bases, and 8 bases stayed unmatched. Germline V gene data show CDR1 as SNHLY and CDR2 as FYNNEI. CDR3 length equals 14 residues.

V gene TRBV7-9 combines with J gene TRBJ2-5; 9 bases agree with TRBD1. The CDR3 consists of 18 residues. The V gene end was trimmed by 0 bases and the J gene end by 2 bases; junction bases not matched to a gene: 10. CDR1 is SEHNR and CDR2 is FQNEAQ in the germline V gene (reference sequence). The CDR3, as DNA: TGTGCCAGCAGCTTAGCCGTATCCGGGACAGGGAATCAAGAGACCCAGTACTTC. Translated: CASSLAVSGTGNQETQYF.

The V gene is TRBV10-3, the J gene TRBJ1-3; D is perhaps TRBD1 (5 bases). In germline, CDR1 is ENHRY, CDR2 SYGVKD. The CDR3 spans 13 residues. V was shortened by 6 bases and J by 4 bases, with 10 bases between the two germline ends. The CDR3 is CAIRPGPGNTIYF. CDR3 DNA sequence: TGTGCCATCAGACCAGGGCCAGGAAACACCATATATTTT.

The chain links TRBV3-1 to TRBJ1-4; D is unclear. Germline V lookup: CDR1 LGHDT, CDR2 YNNKEL (reference sequence). The length of the CDR3 is 16 residues. With 0 bases removed from V and 7 bases from J, the gap between germline ends came to 15 bases. CDR3 sequence (DNA): TGTGCCAGCAGCCAAGATTGGGAGGGTATCGGTGAAAAACTGTTTTTT. Its protein product is CASSQDWEGIGEKLFF.

This clonotype was detected many times. The CDR3 DNA reads TGTGCCAGCTCTGAGGGTAGGTACGAGCAGTACTTC. Translated, it gives CASSEGRYEQYF. J is TRBJ2-7 and V is TRBV18; the D gene is possibly TRBD2 (5 bases). The CDR3 covers 12 residues. The V and J ends lost 6 bases and 4 bases respectively, with 10 bases between them. Germline CDR1 is KGHSH and CDR2 is LQKENI.

In this sample, this clonotype turned up many times. The rearrangement joins TRBV30 to TRBJ1-1; TRBD1 is a possible D gene (5 bases). Germline V gene sequence: CDR1 GTSNPN, CDR2 SVGIG (reference sequence). The CDR3 spans 13 residues. V dropped 4 bases and J dropped 2 bases, with 11 bases sitting between them. CDR3 loop: CAWTLGLNTEAFF. The CDR3 DNA reads TGTGCCTGGACCCTGGGGCTCAACACTGAAGCTTTCTTT.

At least ten counts were recorded for this clonotype. The rearrangement joins TRBV2 to TRBJ1-5; D is uncertain. The CDR3 is 12 residues long. From germline, CDR1 is SNHLY and CDR2 FYNNEI. Trimming pared 3 bases from V and 5 bases from J, leaving 5 bases between. The CDR3 here is CASSDPYQPQHF. In DNA, the CDR3 is TGTGCCAGCAGTGATCCGTATCAGCCCCAGCATTTT. Variable domain in full (rest from reference TRBV2 and TRBJ1-5): EPEVTQTPSHQVTQMGQEVILRCVPISNHLYFYWYRQILGQKVEFLVSFYNNEISEKSEIFDDQFSVERPDGSNFTLKIRSTKLEDSAMYFCASSDPYQPQHFGDGTRLSIL.

This clonotype has a count of ten or more. This chain connects TRBV7-9 to TRBJ1-1; TRBD1 matches at 12 bases. Germline V CDR1 and CDR2: SEHNR, FQNEAQ (reference sequence). The J segment lost 6 bases and the V segment lost 3 bases, leaving 14 bases of the junction unmatched. This CDR3 is built from 18 residues. CDR3 nucleotides: TGTGCCAGCAGCTTGGGACAGGGGGCGCAGAGGTCTTCCGCTGAAGCTTTCTTT. It is translated as CASSLGQGAQRSSAEAFF.

The sample holds many counts of this clonotype. The chain links TRBV28 to TRBJ2-1; a weak D match, TRBD1 (5 bases). Germline CDR1 and CDR2: MDHEN and SYDVKM. This CDR3 comprises 16 residues. The germline V and J ends were trimmed by 1 base and 3 bases, with 13 bases remaining between them. CDR3 nucleotide sequence: TGTGCCAGCAGTTTATCCACGGCAGGGTTCTACAATGAGCAGTTCTTC. It translates to CASSLSTAGFYNEQFF.

The chain recombines TRBV4-1 with TRBJ2-7; possible D gene TRBD1, 5 bases. CDR1 and CDR2 from the germline V gene are MGHRA and YSYEKL. Trimming stripped 4 bases from V and 2 bases from J, with 12 bases between. This CDR3 region has 14 residues. CDR3 bases: TGCGCCAGCAGCCTCTATACAGGCACCTACGAGCAGTACTTC. Protein product: CASSLYTGTYEQYF.

The sample holds many counts of this clonotype. The chain recombines TRBV14 with TRBJ1-1; TRBD1 aligns across 7 bases. This CDR3 region has 13 residues. Losses at the gene ends were 0 bases for V and 10 bases for J; bases not matched to a gene: 5. Per the germline V gene, CDR1 is SGHDN and CDR2 is FVKESK. CDR3 in DNA: TGTGCCAGCAGCCAAGAAGGGCCAGGGGGAGCTTTCTTT. Its protein is CASSQEGPGGAFF.

The table lists this clonotype with a few counts. The chain links TRBV9 to TRBJ2-3, with TRBD2 matching over 14 bases. Germline V gene data show CDR1 as SGDLS and CDR2 as YYNGEE. Losses at the gene ends were 4 bases for V and 1 base for J; bases not matched to a gene: 8. This CDR3 contains 18 residues. This chain's CDR3 is CASSPSGTSGGRTDTQYF. In DNA form, the CDR3 reads TGTGCCAGCAGCCCCTCCGGGACTAGCGGGGGCCGCACAGATACGCAGTATTTT.

Note on this clonotype: A far larger clone is just one base off, so this is likely a read error. The chain couples TRBV11-2 to TRBJ2-1; possibly TRBD2 for D (5 bases). Per germline, CDR1 SGHAT and CDR2 FQNNGV. This CDR3 region has 14 residues. V was pared by 8 bases and J by 8 bases, with 19 bases between. The CDR3 reads CASGRSQEVDEQFF. For the CDR3, the DNA is TGTGCCAGCGGTCGGAGTCAGGAGGTGGATGAGCAGTTCTTC.

The chain has TRBV9 and TRBJ1-5, with D unresolved. This CDR3 has 15 amino acids. V was clipped by 0 bases and J by 6 bases, with 13 bases between them. Germline V gives CDR1 SGDLS, CDR2 YYNGEE. This chain's CDR3 is CASSVGEVGSQPQHF. The DNA for the CDR3 is TGTGCCAGCAGCGTAGGGGAGGTAGGCAGTCAGCCCCAGCATTTT.